One T cell receptor beta chain is described in this entry. The target antigen is unknown. Total RNA was isolated from whole blood without T cell sorting. The CDR3 has 15 amino acids. From germline, CDR1 is LGHDT and CDR2 YNNKEL (reference sequence). Total RNA, at approximately 3,800 ng, went into every TCR library. No DNA is given; TCRdb re-called the 5' RACE reads and lists each CDR3 protein once. This table lists 400,000 or so distinct CDR3 sequences. The data are from a study of monozygotic twins with inflammatory bowel disease. Regarding the study as a whole: No one strong IBD-associated signal or clonotype was supported.

J is TRBJ2-1 and V is TRBV3-1; TCRdb proposes TRBD2, but this gene call is untestable without DNA. The specimen was blood. The origin of this receptor is a human donor with ulcerative colitis or Crohn's disease, or a healthy co-twin of an affected twin (not recorded which). The CDR3 is CASSPGTSGRDEQFF.